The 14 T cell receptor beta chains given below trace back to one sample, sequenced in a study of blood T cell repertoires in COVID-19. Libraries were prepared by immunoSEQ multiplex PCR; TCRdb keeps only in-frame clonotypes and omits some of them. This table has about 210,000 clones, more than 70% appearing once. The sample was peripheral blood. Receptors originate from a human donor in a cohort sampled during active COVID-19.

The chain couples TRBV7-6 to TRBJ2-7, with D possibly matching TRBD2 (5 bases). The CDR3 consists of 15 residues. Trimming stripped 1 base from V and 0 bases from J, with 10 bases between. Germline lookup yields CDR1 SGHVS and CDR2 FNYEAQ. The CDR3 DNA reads TGTGCCAGCAGCTTAGATTTCGGGAACTCCTACGAGCAGTACTTC. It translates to CASSLDFGNSYEQYF.

CDR3 sequence: CAMIDRPLLNEKLFF. CDR3 bases: TGTGCCATGATTGACAGGCCCCTTCTAAATGAAAAACTGTTTTTT. The chain joins TRBV19 to TRBJ1-4; a possible D gene is TRBD1 (6 bases). Germline assignment: CDR1 LNHDA and CDR2 SQIVND (reference sequence). V gave up 10 bases and J gave up 5 bases, with 20 bases separating them. This CDR3 spans 15 amino acids.

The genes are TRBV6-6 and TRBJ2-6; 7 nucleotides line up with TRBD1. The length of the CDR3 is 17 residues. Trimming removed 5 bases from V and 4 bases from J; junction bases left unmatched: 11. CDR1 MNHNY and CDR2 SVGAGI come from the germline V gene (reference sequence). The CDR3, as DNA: TGTGCCAGCAGTCACCCGAACAGGGGCTCCGGGGCCAACGTCCTGACTTTC. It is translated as CASSHPNRGSGANVLTF.

CDR3 loop: CSMYSGDPTDTQYF. In DNA, the CDR3 is TGCAGCATGTATAGCGGGGATCCCACAGATACGCAGTATTTT. This chain uses TRBV29-1 with TRBJ2-3; TRBD2 matches 8 bases. Germline CDR1 reads SQVTM; CDR2 reads ANQGSEA. With V trimmed by 8 bases and J by 2 bases, 9 bases remained unmatched. The CDR3 runs to 14 residues.

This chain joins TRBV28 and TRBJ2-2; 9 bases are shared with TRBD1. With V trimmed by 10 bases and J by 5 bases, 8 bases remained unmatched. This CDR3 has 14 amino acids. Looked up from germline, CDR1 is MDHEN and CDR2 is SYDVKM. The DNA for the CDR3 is TGTGCCACCGGGGGGACAGGGCCAACCGGGGAGCTGTTTTTT. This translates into CATGGTGPTGELFF.

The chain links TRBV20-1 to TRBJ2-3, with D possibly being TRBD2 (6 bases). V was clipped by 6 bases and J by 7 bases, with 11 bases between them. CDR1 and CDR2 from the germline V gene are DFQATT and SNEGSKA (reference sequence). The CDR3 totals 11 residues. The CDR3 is CSAPEGNTQYF. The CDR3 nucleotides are TGCAGTGCCCCGGAGGGGAATACGCAGTATTTT.

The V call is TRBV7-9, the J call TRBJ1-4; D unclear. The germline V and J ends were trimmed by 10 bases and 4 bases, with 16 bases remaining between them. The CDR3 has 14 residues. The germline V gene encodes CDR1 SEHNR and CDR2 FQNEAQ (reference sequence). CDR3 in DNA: TGTGCCACCCACCCCGGACTGATTAATGAAAAACTGTTTTTT. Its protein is CATHPGLINEKLFF.

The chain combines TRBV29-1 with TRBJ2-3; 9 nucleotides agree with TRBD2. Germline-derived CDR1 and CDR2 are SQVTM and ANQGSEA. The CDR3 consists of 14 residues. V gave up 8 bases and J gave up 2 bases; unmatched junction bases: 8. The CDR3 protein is CSLRTSAFTDTQYF. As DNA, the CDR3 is TGCAGCCTTCGGACTAGCGCATTCACAGATACGCAGTATTTT.

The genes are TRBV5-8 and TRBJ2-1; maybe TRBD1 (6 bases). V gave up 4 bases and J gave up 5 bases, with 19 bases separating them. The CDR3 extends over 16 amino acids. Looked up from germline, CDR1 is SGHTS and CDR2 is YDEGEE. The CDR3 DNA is TGTGCCAGCAGCCCTTACAGGGTGGTAAGAAACAATGAGCAGTTCTTC. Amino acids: CASSPYRVVRNNEQFF.

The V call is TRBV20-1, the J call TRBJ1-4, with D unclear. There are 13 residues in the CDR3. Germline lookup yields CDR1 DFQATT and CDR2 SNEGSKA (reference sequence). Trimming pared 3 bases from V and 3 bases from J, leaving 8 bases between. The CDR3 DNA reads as TGCAGTGCTAGTATGGGAGCTAATGAAAAACTGTTTTTT. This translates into CSASMGANEKLFF.

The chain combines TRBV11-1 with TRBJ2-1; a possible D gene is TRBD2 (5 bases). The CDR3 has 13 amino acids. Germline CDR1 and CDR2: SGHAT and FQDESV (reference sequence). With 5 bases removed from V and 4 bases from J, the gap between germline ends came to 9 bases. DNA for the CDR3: TGTGCCAGCAGCCCGGGGTTTTACAATGAGCAGTTCTTC. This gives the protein CASSPGFYNEQFF.

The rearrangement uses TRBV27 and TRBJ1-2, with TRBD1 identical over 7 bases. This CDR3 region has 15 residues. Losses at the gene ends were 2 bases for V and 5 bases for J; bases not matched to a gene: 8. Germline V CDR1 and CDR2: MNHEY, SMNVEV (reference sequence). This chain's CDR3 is CASSLSVQGFYGYTF. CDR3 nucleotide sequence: TGTGCCAGCAGTTTAAGTGTACAGGGGTTTTATGGCTACACCTTC.

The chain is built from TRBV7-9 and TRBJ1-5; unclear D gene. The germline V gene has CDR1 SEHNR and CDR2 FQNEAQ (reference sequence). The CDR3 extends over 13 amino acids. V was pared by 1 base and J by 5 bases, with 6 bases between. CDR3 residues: CASSLDSDQPQHF. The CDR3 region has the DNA TGTGCCAGCAGCTTAGATTCCGATCAGCCCCAGCATTTT. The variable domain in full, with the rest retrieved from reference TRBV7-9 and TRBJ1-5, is DTGVSQNPRHKITKRGQNVTFRCDPISEHNRLYWYRQTLGQGPEFLTYFQNEAQLEKSRLLSDRFSAERPKGSFSTLEIQRTEQGDSAMYLCASSLDSDQPQHFGDGTRLSIL.

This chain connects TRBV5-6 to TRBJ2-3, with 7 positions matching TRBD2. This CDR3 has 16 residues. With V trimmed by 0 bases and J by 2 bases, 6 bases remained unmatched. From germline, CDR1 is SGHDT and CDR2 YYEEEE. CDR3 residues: CASSLDLTSPTDTQYF. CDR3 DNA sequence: TGTGCCAGCAGCTTGGATCTGACTAGCCCCACAGATACGCAGTATTTT.